The subject of this entry is one T cell receptor beta chain. Its antigen is unidentified. This specimen comes from a study of long-term antiretroviral therapy in people with HIV. The study, taken as a whole, reports: Repertoires from HIV showed CDR3 length ranges narrower than those of controls. Relative to transplant donor controls, diversity remained lower despite increasing after ART.

Samples were assayed with immunoSEQ v3.0 at survey level. The data were produced by immunoSEQ multiplex PCR, yet TCRdb's version contains in-frame clones alone and is incomplete. The sample has 30,000 to 40,000 clones, 85% to 95% seen once. V lost 10 bases, J lost 0 bases, and 3 bases stayed unmatched. The CDR3 extends over 15 amino acids. The germline gives CDR1 MRHNA, CDR2 SNTAGT. Held in samples before DNA extraction were about 0.85-10 million cryopreserved PBMC. This sequence originates from a woman in her fifties or sixties with HIV. This chain uses TRBV6-4 with TRBJ2-1, with 13 bases that match TRBD2. This material consisted of unsorted PBMCs, taken approximately 5 years after starting antiretroviral therapy. In nucleotides, the CDR3 is TGTGCCACCCGGACTAGCGGGAGCTCCTACAATGAGCAGTTCTTC. Translating gives CATRTSGSSYNEQFF.